A single T cell receptor (beta chain) is shown here with its context. This entry is derived from a study of cytomegalovirus exposure and HLA in healthy donors. Germline CDR1 GTSNPN, CDR2 SVGIG (reference sequence). The V end was cut by 5 bases, the J end by 1 base, with 9 bases between. The CDR3 runs to 13 residues. In the PCR, 60 Vbeta and 13 Jbeta primers were used. Data came from immunoSEQ multiplex PCR; TCRdb stores just in-frame clones and leaves some out. The table includes some 78,000 clones, 60% to 75% detected once. Sequencing was done on a sample of PBMCs. V and J are TRBV30 and TRBJ1-5; no firm D call. The receptor was derived from a woman in her thirties or forties in good health and CMV-seropositive. CDR3 coding DNA: TGTGCCTGGGAGTCCGCGAGCAATCAGCCCCAGCATTTT. Protein product: CAWESASNQPQHF.